This entry is about one TCR beta chain. Its antigen remains unidentified. V was trimmed by 2 bases and J by 5 bases, leaving 1 base between them. CDR3 length equals 10 residues. Per germline, CDR1 SNHLY and CDR2 FYNNEI. Assay: immunoSEQ multiplex PCR; the TCRdb copy retains only in-frame clones and omits some. This table holds 40,000 to 50,000 clones, around 80% found once. The sample belongs to a study of PD-1 blockade in classical Hodgkin lymphoma. Every one of the patients relapsed after autologous stem cell transplantation (brentuximab vedotin exposure was variable). General study findings and limits: Healthy donors were reported to have higher baseline TCR diversity than newly diagnosed patients. The diversity seen at baseline in complete responders resembled that of newly diagnosed patients. By cycle point C4D1, TCR diversity had risen significantly in CD4+ cells (but not CD8+ cells).

The genes are TRBV2 and TRBJ2-7; D not certain. Sample: peripheral blood mononuclear cells (PBMCs), taken at baseline. The origin of this receptor is a human donor with classical Hodgkin lymphoma. The CDR3 loop reads CASSENEQYF. CDR3 in DNA: TGTGCCAGCAGTGAAAACGAGCAGTACTTC.